This section outlines one T cell receptor (beta chain) sequence together with its context. The record originates from a study of T cell changes during pregnancy in multiple sclerosis. Assay used: immunoSEQ multiplex PCR; TCRdb lists only in-frame clones, some missing. The repertoire holds around 55,000 clones, just over 90% seen once, with approximately 3.8% in the top ten. With 6 bases clipped from V and 4 bases from J, the junction kept 13 bases outside the gene matches. Germline V gene lookup returns CDR1 MDHEN and CDR2 SYDVKM. The CDR3 is made up of 16 amino acids. The genes are TRBV28 and TRBJ1-2; 8 bases map to TRBD1. Sample: CD8+ T cells from peripheral blood mononuclear cells, taken in the second trimester of pregnancy. The sequence was collected from a female donor with multiple sclerosis, enrolled in a pregnancy study. The CDR3 region is CASSQGQGRFGYGYTF. Here the CDR3 DNA reads TGTGCCAGCAGCCAAGGACAGGGTAGGTTCGGCTATGGCTACACCTTC.